Shown below are 26 T cell receptor beta chains from a single sample sequenced in a study of cytotoxic CD8 clonotypes in ibrutinib-treated CLL. The repertoire was sequenced with immunoSEQ multiplex PCR; TCRdb's copy has only in-frame clones and lacks some. The data show approximately 42,000 clones, approximately 70% seen once. Specimen: PBMCs, collected after 12 months of ibrutinib treatment. Receptors originate from a human donor with chronic lymphocytic leukemia.

The gene calls are TRBV19 and TRBJ2-5, with 8 bases that match TRBD1. Germline CDR1 and CDR2: LNHDA and SQIVND (reference sequence). The trim removed 6 bases at V and 2 bases at J, leaving 8 bases unmatched. This CDR3 comprises 15 residues. The CDR3 DNA is TGTGCCAGTAGGGGGACAGGCCGTACTCAAGAGACCCAGTACTTC. This encodes CASRGTGRTQETQYF. Together with reference TRBV19 and TRBJ2-5, the CDR3 gives the full variable domain: DGGITQSPKYLFRKEGQNVTLSCEQNLNHDAMYWYRQDPGQGLRLIYYSQIVNDFQKGDIAEGYSVSREKKESFPLTVTSAQKNPTAFYLCASRGTGRTQETQYFGPGTRLLVL.

This clone was picked up a small number of times. The gene calls are TRBV19 and TRBJ1-5; unclear D gene. Germline CDR1 LNHDA, CDR2 SQIVND (reference sequence). The CDR3 runs 12 residues. Trimming shortened V by 8 bases and J by 2 bases, and 7 bases separated the two germline ends. In nucleotides, the CDR3 is TGTGCCAGTGGGGAGGGCAATCAGCCCCAGCATTTT. Protein: CASGEGNQPQHF.

The chain joins TRBV6-5 to TRBJ1-2; D may be TRBD1 (5 bases). CDR3 length: 13 amino acids. Trimming stripped 5 bases from V and 2 bases from J, with 9 bases between. Germline V gene data show CDR1 as MNHEY and CDR2 as SVGAGI. In DNA, the CDR3 is TGTGCCAGCAGTCCAGGGCCGAACTATGGCTACACCTTC. This encodes CASSPGPNYGYTF.

V and J are TRBV29-1 and TRBJ2-3, with D possibly called TRBD1 or TRBD2 (6 bases each). Looked up from germline, CDR1 is SQVTM and CDR2 is ANQGSEA. The CDR3 is 15 amino acids. Trimming left V 0 bases short and J 6 bases short, with 16 bases between. CDR3 in DNA: TGCAGCGTTGAAGACGAACGGGGGCGCTCCGATACGCAGTATTTT. Protein: CSVEDERGRSDTQYF.

The chain carries TRBV29-1 and TRBJ2-3, with a weak D call TRBD2 (6 bases). The CDR3 consists of 16 residues. V was cut by 3 bases and J by 1 base, with 17 bases left in between. From germline, CDR1 is SQVTM and CDR2 ANQGSEA. The CDR3 sequence: CSVDPTGAGRTDTQYF. The DNA of the CDR3 is TGCAGCGTTGATCCTACTGGGGCGGGGCGCACAGATACGCAGTATTTT.

The rearrangement links TRBV28 to TRBJ2-3, with 11 bases lining up with TRBD2. The germline gives CDR1 MDHEN, CDR2 SYDVKM. CDR3 size: 18 residues. The V and J ends lost 4 bases and 0 bases, in that order; junction bases with no gene match: 9. The CDR3 DNA reads TGTGCCAGCAGTTCGGGACTAGCGGTTCTTACTAGCACAGATACGCAGTATTTT. Protein: CASSSGLAVLTSTDTQYF. Full variable domain (missing parts from reference TRBV28 and TRBJ2-3): DVKVTQSSRYLVKRTGEKVFLECVQDMDHENMFWYRQDPGLGLRLIYFSYDVKMKEKGDIPEGYSVSREKKERFSLILESASTNQTSMYLCASSSGLAVLTSTDTQYFGPGTRLTVL.

The chain has TRBV5-1 and TRBJ1-1, with D hard to call. Trimming stripped 1 base from V and 4 bases from J, with 11 bases between. Germline V lookup: CDR1 SGHRS, CDR2 YFSETQ. This CDR3 has 14 residues. The CDR3 region is CASSLSGEITEAFF. The CDR3 nucleotides are TGCGCCAGCAGCTTGTCCGGGGAGATCACTGAAGCTTTCTTT.

DNA of the CDR3: TGTGCCAGCAGCTTTCCCGATAGGGCTGAAGCTTTCTTT. Protein: CASSFPDRAEAFF. The chain couples TRBV5-8 to TRBJ1-1, with no clear D. Trimming removed 2 bases at V and 6 bases at J, with 11 bases between. The CDR3 runs 13 residues. The germline V gene encodes CDR1 SGHTS and CDR2 YDEGEE.

This chain connects TRBV5-4 to TRBJ2-3; 10 nucleotides agree with TRBD2. CDR3 length equals 15 residues. The germline gives CDR1 SGHNT, CDR2 YYREEE (reference sequence). Losses at the gene ends were 5 bases for V and 3 bases for J; bases not matched to a gene: 6. CDR3: CASSRLAGATDTQYF. The CDR3 DNA reads as TGTGCCAGCAGTCGTCTAGCGGGAGCGACAGATACGCAGTATTTT.

The rearrangement links TRBV14 to TRBJ2-3; D not resolved. The V end lost 0 bases, the J end lost 2 bases, and 9 bases lay between the germline ends. The CDR3 is made up of 15 amino acids. CDR1 and CDR2 (germline): SGHDN, FVKESK. CDR3: CASSQDLQPTDTQYF. In DNA, the CDR3 is TGTGCCAGCAGCCAAGATTTGCAGCCCACAGATACGCAGTATTTT.

CDR3 loop: CASSKTGTGYTF. The CDR3 DNA reads as TGTGCCAGCAGTAAGACAGGAACGGGCTACACCTTC. The V and J genes are TRBV27 and TRBJ1-2, with a tentative D call TRBD1 (6 bases). The CDR3 runs 12 residues. Trimming removed 5 bases from V and 8 bases from J, with 12 bases in between. Germline V gene lookup returns CDR1 MNHEY and CDR2 SMNVEV (reference sequence).

This clone was seen once. The rearrangement links TRBV2 to TRBJ2-3, with TRBD2 matching over 7 bases. V lost 11 bases, J lost 3 bases, and 14 bases stayed unmatched. There are 15 residues in the CDR3. Germline CDR1 and CDR2: SNHLY and FYNNEI. CDR3 nucleotide sequence: TGTGCCGGAGAGGTGACTAGCCGTGGGACAGATACGCAGTATTTT. Amino acids: CAGEVTSRGTDTQYF.

This chain uses TRBV2 with TRBJ2-5; 8 bases match TRBD2. This CDR3 comprises 16 residues. Trimming at V came to 7 bases and at J to 5 bases, leaving 15 bases not matched to a gene. CDR1 SNHLY and CDR2 FYNNEI come from the germline V gene. The CDR3 DNA reads as TGTGCCAGCATTGGGGCGAGGCGGACGGGGGGGGAGACCCAGTACTTC. Translated: CASIGARRTGGETQYF.

The chain recombines TRBV10-3 with TRBJ2-3; D gene ambiguous. The CDR3 is made up of 14 amino acids. V was trimmed by 5 bases and J by 2 bases, leaving 11 bases between them. The germline V gene has CDR1 ENHRY and CDR2 SYGVKD. Written as DNA, the CDR3 is TGTGCCATCAGTTTAATCTGGCCCACAGATACGCAGTATTTT. This encodes CAISLIWPTDTQYF.

The chain recombines TRBV19 with TRBJ1-2, with 8 bases fitting TRBD1. CDR1 is LNHDA, CDR2 SQIVND, per germline (reference sequence). J lost 7 bases, V lost 4 bases, and 5 bases had no gene match. The CDR3 totals 13 residues. This CDR3 is CASSTQGTGGYTF. The CDR3 coding sequence is TGTGCCAGTAGTACCCAGGGGACAGGTGGCTACACCTTC.

This clone was counted a few times. The chain links TRBV6-6 to TRBJ1-2; 8 bases fit TRBD1. Germline trimming cut 6 bases from V and 5 bases from J; bases unmatched to any gene: 5. This CDR3 contains 13 residues. Germline assignment: CDR1 MNHNY and CDR2 SVGAGI (reference sequence). As DNA, the CDR3 is TGTGCCAGCAGCGCGACAGGGGAGTATGGCTACACCTTC. It translates to CASSATGEYGYTF.

This rearrangement joins TRBV6-4 to TRBJ1-1, with D tentatively TRBD1 (6 bases). Germline CDR1 is MRHNA and CDR2 is SNTAGT. The ends were cut back, 4 bases at V and 5 bases at J, with 11 bases in the middle. The CDR3 runs to 13 residues. CDR3 in DNA: TGTGCCAGCAGTGTTGACCAGGGGACTGAAGCTTTCTTT. This gives the protein CASSVDQGTEAFF.

The J gene is TRBJ2-7, the V gene TRBV7-2; unclear D gene. CDR1 is SGHTA, CDR2 FQGNSA, per germline. The CDR3 consists of 13 residues. Trimming removed 1 base at V and 6 bases at J, with 10 bases between. The CDR3 protein is CASSLVRVGEQYF. DNA of the CDR3: TGTGCCAGCAGCTTAGTTAGGGTGGGCGAGCAGTACTTC. The whole variable domain, remainder taken from reference TRBV7-2 and TRBJ2-7, is GAGVSQSPSNKVTEKGKDVELRCDPISGHTALYWYRQSLGQGLEFLIYFQGNSAPDKSGLPSDRFSAERTGGSVSTLTIQRTQQEDSAVYLCASSLVRVGEQYFGPGTRLTVT.

This chain links TRBV7-2 with TRBJ2-7; 8 bases line up with TRBD2. CDR1 is SGHTA, CDR2 FQGNSA, per germline. This CDR3 comprises 15 residues. The V and J ends lost 3 bases and 5 bases, in that order; junction bases with no gene match: 9. CDR3 bases: TGTGCCAGCAGCTTCCGGCTAGCGGGTCTTAACGAGCAGTACTTC. Protein product: CASSFRLAGLNEQYF.

On this clone itself: At one end, the junction sequence differs from germline, possibly due to a read error. Other nucleotide sequences in the sample specify the same CDR3. This chain's CDR3 is CASSDSGERTDTQYF. The DNA of the CDR3 is TGTGCCAGTAGTGACTCGGGGGAAAGGACAGATACGCAGTATTTT. This chain connects TRBV6-4 to TRBJ2-3; D perhaps matches TRBD2 (6 bases). CDR1 MRHNA and CDR2 SNTAGT come from the germline V gene. The CDR3 sequence is 15 residues long.

The chain links TRBV27 to TRBJ1-5; D is unclear. The CDR3 length is 13 residues. The V and J ends lost 6 bases and 4 bases respectively, with 10 bases between them. Looked up from germline, CDR1 is MNHEY and CDR2 is SMNVEV (reference sequence). Written as DNA, the CDR3 is TGTGCCAGCAGCAACGGACGGAATCAGCCCCAGCATTTT. Its translation is CASSNGRNQPQHF.

The V gene is TRBV19, the J gene TRBJ1-5, with D perhaps TRBD1 (5 bases). V was clipped by 2 bases and J by 7 bases, with 12 bases between them. Germline values: CDR1 LNHDA, CDR2 SQIVND (reference sequence). CDR3 length equals 14 residues. The CDR3 protein is CASSITGGIQPQHF. The CDR3 DNA follows: TGTGCCAGTAGTATAACGGGGGGAATCCAGCCCCAGCATTTT.

The chain uses TRBV5-6 and TRBJ2-3; tentative D call: TRBD1 (6 bases). This CDR3 spans 12 amino acids. Trimming stripped 7 bases from V and 5 bases from J, with 11 bases between. Germline-derived CDR1 and CDR2 are SGHDT and YYEEEE. CDR3 sequence (DNA): TGTGCCAGCCGGCAGGGGTTAGATACGCAGTATTTT. Its translation is CASRQGLDTQYF.

The chain carries TRBV30 and TRBJ1-1; 7 positions agree with TRBD1. CDR3 length equals 13 residues. Germline V gene lookup returns CDR1 GTSNPN and CDR2 SVGIG (reference sequence). The trim removed 8 bases at V and 0 bases at J, leaving 6 bases unmatched. For the CDR3, the DNA is TGTGCCGCCAGGGGGAGAGTGAACACTGAAGCTTTCTTT. Protein product: CAARGRVNTEAFF.

This CDR3 is CASSRSIEQFF. CDR3 nucleotide sequence: TGTGCCAGCAGCCGGAGCATTGAGCAGTTCTTC. This rearrangement joins TRBV7-3 to TRBJ2-1; unclear D gene. V lost 5 bases to trimming and J lost 9 bases, with 8 bases between them. The CDR3 spans 11 residues. CDR1 is SGHTA and CDR2 is FQGTGA in the germline V gene.

The table lists this clone with many counts. This CDR3 is also generated by other DNA sequences in the sample. This chain links TRBV29-1 with TRBJ2-5, with 12 bases that match TRBD1. The V segment lost 5 bases and the J segment 4 bases; nucleotides outside the gene matches: 5. The germline CDR1 and CDR2 sequences are SQVTM and ANQGSEA. This CDR3 is built from 14 residues. CDR3 region: CSVTGQGARETQYF. In nucleotides, the CDR3 is TGCAGCGTTACGGGACAGGGGGCGAGAGAGACCCAGTACTTC.